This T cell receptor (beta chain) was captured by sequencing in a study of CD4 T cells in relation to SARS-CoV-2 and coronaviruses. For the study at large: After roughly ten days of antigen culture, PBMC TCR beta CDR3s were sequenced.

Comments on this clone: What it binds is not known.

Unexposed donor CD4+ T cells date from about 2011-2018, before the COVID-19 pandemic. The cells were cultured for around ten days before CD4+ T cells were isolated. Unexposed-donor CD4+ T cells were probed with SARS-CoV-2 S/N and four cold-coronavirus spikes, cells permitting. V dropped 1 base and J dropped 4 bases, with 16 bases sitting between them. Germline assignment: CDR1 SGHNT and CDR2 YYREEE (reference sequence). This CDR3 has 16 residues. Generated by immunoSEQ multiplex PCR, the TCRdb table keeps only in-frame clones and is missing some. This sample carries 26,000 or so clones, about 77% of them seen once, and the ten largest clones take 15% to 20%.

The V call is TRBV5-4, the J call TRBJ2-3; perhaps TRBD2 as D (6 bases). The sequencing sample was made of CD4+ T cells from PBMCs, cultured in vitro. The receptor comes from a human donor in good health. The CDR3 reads CASSLNQLAESDTQYF. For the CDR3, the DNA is TGTGCCAGCAGCTTGAATCAACTAGCAGAGTCAGATACGCAGTATTTT.